The 16 T cell receptor beta chains reported below all come from one sample, sequenced in a study of OX40 agonist ivuxolimab in advanced cancers. TCRdb keeps only in-frame clones here, not all; method: immunoSEQ multiplex PCR. The data hold some 70,000 clones, with over 80% observed a single time. The sample in question was CD4+ or CD8+ T cells sorted from blood, obtained in a trial of the OX40 agonist ivuxolimab. These receptor sequences come from an adult with an advanced solid tumor such as melanoma, head and neck, liver or kidney cancer.

The genes are TRBV28 and TRBJ2-3, with D perhaps TRBD2 (5 bases). The CDR3 covers 15 residues. CDR1 and CDR2 (germline): MDHEN, SYDVKM. The V end lost 2 bases, the J end lost 1 base, and 10 bases lay between the germline ends. The DNA of the CDR3 is TGTGCCAGCAGTTTAGTGTGGGGAGGCACAGATACGCAGTATTTT. This translates into CASSLVWGGTDTQYF.

The rearrangement links TRBV5-1 to TRBJ2-1; D unresolved. CDR3 length: 15 amino acids. Germline assignment: CDR1 SGHRS and CDR2 YFSETQ. The V end was cut by 4 bases, the J end by 3 bases, with 14 bases between. The CDR3 nucleotides read TGCGCCAGCAGCGTACAAAATTTCAACTACAATGAGCAGTTCTTC. Residues: CASSVQNFNYNEQFF.

The genes are TRBV14 and TRBJ1-6; D unclear. Per the germline V gene, CDR1 is SGHDN and CDR2 is FVKESK. The CDR3 runs 12 residues. V lost 1 base and J lost 9, with 4 bases in between. CDR3 DNA: TGTGCCAGCAGCCAAGCCGTTTCACCCCTCCACTTT. Translation: CASSQAVSPLHF.

This clone was recorded once. The chain carries TRBV5-1 and TRBJ1-6; D perhaps matches TRBD1 (5 bases). The CDR3 consists of 15 residues. Deletions cut 3 bases from V and 0 bases from J, with 7 bases between. CDR1 is SGHRS, CDR2 YFSETQ, per germline. The CDR3, as DNA: TGCGCCAGCAGCTCGGACACCTCCTATAATTCACCCCTCCACTTT. This sequence encodes CASSSDTSYNSPLHF.

V gene TRBV6-1 combines with J gene TRBJ1-5; D may be TRBD1 (6 bases). This CDR3 spans 15 amino acids. Trimming stripped 3 bases from V and 6 bases from J, with 15 bases between. Germline V gene data show CDR1 as MNHNS and CDR2 as SASEGT. The CDR3 loop is CASSDRRGAGQPQHF. CDR3 bases: TGTGCCAGCAGTGACAGGAGGGGGGCTGGTCAGCCCCAGCATTTT.

The chain has TRBV15 and TRBJ2-7, with 10 nucleotides matching TRBD2. There are 18 residues in the CDR3. CDR1 is LNHNV and CDR2 is YYDKDF in the germline V gene (reference sequence). Germline trimming cut 1 base from V and 2 bases from J; bases unmatched to any gene: 11. CDR3 residues: CATSRGGAGGPSAYEQYF. The CDR3 region has the DNA TGTGCCACCAGCAGAGGGGGAGCGGGAGGGCCTTCTGCCTACGAGCAGTACTTC.

J is TRBJ2-1 and V is TRBV19, with 15 bases fitting TRBD2. V dropped 5 bases and J dropped 4; count of bases not matched to a gene: 12. Per germline, CDR1 LNHDA and CDR2 SQIVND (reference sequence). The CDR3 runs 19 residues. The CDR3 region is CASSAGVGTSGRRYNEQFF. In nucleotides, the CDR3 is TGTGCCAGTAGTGCAGGGGTTGGGACTAGCGGGAGGCGGTACAATGAGCAGTTCTTC.

The V and J genes are TRBV12-5 and TRBJ2-7; D is unclear. The ends were cut back, 1 base at V and 6 bases at J, with 7 bases in the middle. The germline gives CDR1 LGHNT, CDR2 FRNRAP. The CDR3 loop spans 12 amino acids. Here the CDR3 DNA reads TGTGCTAGTGGTTTGGCGCAAGGCGAGCAGTACTTC. Protein sequence: CASGLAQGEQYF.

The gene calls are TRBV5-5 and TRBJ1-1, with no clear D. This CDR3 spans 14 amino acids. With 5 bases removed from V and 0 bases from J, the gap between germline ends came to 11 bases. Germline loops: CDR1 SGHKS, CDR2 YYEKEE (reference sequence). This CDR3 reads CASSFSIMNTEAFF. The CDR3 DNA follows: TGTGCCAGCAGTTTCAGTATAATGAACACTGAAGCTTTCTTT. Supplemented by reference TRBV5-5 and TRBJ1-1, the full variable domain reads DAGVTQSPTHLIKTRGQQVTLRCSPISGHKSVSWYQQVLGQGPQFIFQYYEKEERGRGNFPDRFSARQFPNYSSELNVNALLLGDSALYLCASSFSIMNTEAFFGQGTRLTVV.

This sequence joins TRBV19 and TRBJ2-5; 11 nucleotides line up with TRBD1. Germline CDR1 LNHDA, CDR2 SQIVND (reference sequence). V shed 5 bases and J 9 bases; nucleotides not matched to a gene: 8. CDR3 length: 14 residues. The CDR3 nucleotides are TGTGCCAGTAGTCCGGACAGGGGGCGAACGGCCCAGTACTTC. As protein: CASSPDRGRTAQYF.

The gene calls are TRBV1 and TRBJ1-4; the table calls TRBD1, which could not be checked here. TRBV1 is shown as a pseudogene. The CDR3 runs 12 residues. CDR3 sequence reads: CTGQGADEKLFF. The CDR3 DNA reads as TGCACCGGACAGGGGGCTGATGAAAAACTGTTTTTT.

The gene calls are TRBV5-1 and TRBJ1-3; 9 bases fit TRBD1. V lost 0 bases, J lost 3 bases, and 7 bases stayed unmatched. CDR1 and CDR2 from the germline V gene are SGHRS and YFSETQ. This CDR3 has 17 residues. The CDR3 reads CASSLGGQGSLGNTIYF. CDR3 bases: TGCGCCAGCAGCTTGGGGGGACAGGGTTCTCTTGGAAACACCATATATTTT.

The V call is TRBV7-9, the J call TRBJ1-3, with D hard to call. Germline V gene sequence: CDR1 SEHNR, CDR2 FQNEAQ (reference sequence). CDR3 length: 15 amino acids. V was shortened by 5 bases and J by 7 bases, with 18 bases between the two germline ends. The CDR3 region is CASSLRSIGSNTIYF. The CDR3 nucleotides read TGTGCCAGCAGCCTCCGGTCAATAGGTTCTAACACCATATATTTT.

The genes are TRBV30 and TRBJ2-5, with a weak D call TRBD2 (6 bases). The V end was cut by 3 bases, the J end by 3 bases, with 11 bases between. Germline V gene data show CDR1 as GTSNPN and CDR2 as SVGIG (reference sequence). The CDR3 is 13 residues long. In DNA, the CDR3 is TGTGCCTGGAGCCCGGGACTCAAAGAGACCCAGTACTTC. It encodes CAWSPGLKETQYF.

The rearrangement joins TRBV28 to TRBJ1-6, with a tentative D call TRBD1 (6 bases). The length of the CDR3 is 16 residues. Germline-derived CDR1 and CDR2 are MDHEN and SYDVKM. V was clipped by 4 bases and J by 7 bases, with 17 bases between them. CDR3 DNA sequence: TGTGCCAGCAGTTCCCCCTCAGGGGAAGGGAATTCACCCCTCCACTTT. The encoded protein is CASSSPSGEGNSPLHF.

The gene calls are TRBV19 and TRBJ2-6, with TRBD1 matching 9 bases. After removal of 4 bases from V and 0 bases from J, the junction contained 7 bases not matched to a gene. The CDR3 runs 18 residues. CDR1 LNHDA and CDR2 SQIVND come from the germline V gene (reference sequence). The CDR3 DNA is TGTGCCAGTAGTACTCGGACAGGGGAAATCTCTGGGGCCAACGTCCTGACTTTC. It encodes CASSTRTGEISGANVLTF.